This T cell receptor beta chain originates from a study of T cell repertoires in cytomegalovirus infection (dated by TCRdb to the late 2010s). In terms of the full investigation: Alongside well-studied HLA-B-restricted epitopes, the peptide stimulations were aimed at recently identified HLA-C-restricted CMV epitopes, whose presentation resists viral immunomodulation. Because public TCR beta signatures pointed to carriage of CMV infection together with the matching HLA type, the HLA type of each donor mattered for the analysis. General study outcomes and caveats: Cumulative frequency of public TCR beta family members discriminated carriers of CMV infection plus the relevant HLA type in this cohort and an independent roughly 330-donor cohort. The ex vivo response was dominated by HLA-C-restricted CMV-specific TCR beta clonotypes, which also provided the single most frequent clonotype in two of eight donors.

These reads were obtained on an Illumina HiSeq 1500. Using fastp trimming at Q25 and MiXCR clonotype assembly, TCRdb reanalyzed the public sequencing data and kept in-frame beta chains. All rows with the same CDR3 protein become a single entry with the most common DNA and genes. The table for this sample lists fewer than 1,000,000 distinct CDR3 sequences; less than 40% of them were counted only once. The ten largest account for 11% to 15% of the sample. The sample's treatment or condition, from its label and the paper: in vitro stimulation with specific CMV peptide epitopes to enrich CMV-specific T cells. Points on this clonotype: What this receptor recognizes is not known. No base quality information exists; no much larger clone differs at one position.

This TCR came from a human donor in good health (CMV status not recorded). Some clones in this sample may be carry-over from other donors' samples. This sample comprised cultured CD8+ T cells from PBMCs, obtained from culture after CMV antigen stimulation.

The nucleotides read TGTGCCATCAGGATCCGGGATGGGGGGCCGAACACTGAAGCTTTCTTT. This gives the protein CAIRIRDGGPNTEAFF. The sequence joins TRBV10-3 to TRBJ1-1, and possibly TRBD1, on 6 matching bases. CDR1 is given as ENHRY and CDR2 as SYGVKD, both from the germline V gene. Inclusive of the bounding cysteine and phenylalanine, the CDR3 is 16 residues long. Only the CDR3 DNA stays, 48 bases, in frame from base 1. The V end loses 6 bases and the J end loses 1 base, and a stretch of 18 bases separates them.